The 4 T cell receptor beta chains listed next were all sequenced from one sample in a study of regulatory T cells in long-lasting Graves disease. Sequencing libraries for TCR beta were prepared with iRepertoire HTBI primers and Arm-PCR of CDR3 regions. TCRdb fed the multiplex PCR reads into MiXCR, producing one record per CDR3 protein. Counted here are 450,000 to 600,000 distinct CDR3 sequences, roughly 13% occurring once; the ten biggest clones make up about 10%. Specified time point: newly diagnosed GD, antithyroid drugs for less than 3 months. PBMCs were the source of the RNA used for TCR sequencing. These data were also filed under a second study, of T cells in Graves' hyperthyroidism and ophthalmopathy.

The sample in question was peripheral blood mononuclear cells (PBMCs), obtained at new diagnosis, from a patient treated with antithyroid drugs. These receptors all come from a young man with Graves disease.

The chain couples TRBV7-9 to TRBJ2-7; TRBD2 aligns across 10 bases. Germline CDR1 reads SEHNR; CDR2 reads FQNEAQ (reference sequence). This CDR3 is 15 amino acids long. The V and J ends lost 1 base and 5 bases, in that order; junction bases with no gene match: 5. The CDR3 protein is CASSLGLAGVHEQYF. The CDR3 region has the DNA TGTGCCAGCAGCTTAGGCCTAGCGGGAGTCCACGAGCAGTACTTC.

The table lists this clonotype with many counts. The chain uses TRBV24-1 and TRBJ2-3, with D possibly being TRBD2 (5 bases). This CDR3 contains 15 residues. Looked up from germline, CDR1 is KGHDR and CDR2 is SFDVKD. V was cut by 2 bases and J by 1 base, with 9 bases left in between. The DNA for the CDR3 is TGTGCCACCAGTGATTCGAGGGCCGGCACAGATACGCAGTATTTT. This translates into CATSDSRAGTDTQYF.

This clonotype occurred many times. The chain links TRBV6-1 to TRBJ1-2; tentatively, D is TRBD1 (5 bases). Germline loops: CDR1 MNHNS, CDR2 SASEGT. V was clipped by 7 bases and J by 8 bases, with 17 bases between them. CDR3 length equals 13 residues. CDR3 sequence: CASTESRGGGYTF. The CDR3 DNA reads as TGTGCCAGCACGGAGAGTAGGGGCGGCGGCTACACCTTC.

This clonotype was observed at least ten times. This rearrangement joins TRBV24-1 to TRBJ2-3, with 8 positions matching TRBD2. This CDR3 has 15 residues. After removal of 2 bases from V and 5 bases from J, the junction contained 5 bases not matched to a gene. Per germline, CDR1 KGHDR and CDR2 SFDVKD. The CDR3 sequence: CATSDYEREIDTQYF. The CDR3 region has the DNA TGTGCCACCAGTGATTACGAGCGGGAGATAGATACGCAGTATTTT.